A selection of T cell receptor beta chains follows, all from one sample in a study of blood T cell repertoires in COVID-19. Method: immunoSEQ multiplex PCR; TCRdb's copy keeps in-frame clones and lacks some. The sample records over 140,000 clones, roughly 73% being singletons. The specimen sequenced was peripheral blood. The origin of the receptors is a woman aged 45-60 years with active or convalescent COVID-19. CDR3s include the opening cysteine and the closing phenylalanine or tryptophan. A D gene is named only where the DNA matches it firmly. Size is stated for part of the rows, as once, few or many counts, or as a class when the clone is expanded.

j_call: TRBJ2-3
d_call: -
v_call: TRBV7-6
clone_size: -
cdr3_aa: CASSLIPSTDTQYF
cdr3_nt: TGTGCCAGCAGCTTAATTCCTAGCACAGATACGCAGTATTTT

j_call: TRBJ1-2
d_call: TRBD1
v_call: TRBV27
clone_size: -
cdr3_aa: CASSPGQGRVDYGYTF
cdr3_nt: TGTGCCAGCAGTCCGGGACAGGGTAGGGTCGACTATGGCTACACCTTC

j_call: TRBJ1-6
d_call: TRBD1
v_call: TRBV25-1
clone_size: -
cdr3_aa: CASKDTTGVYNSPLHF
cdr3_nt: TGTGCCAGCAAAGATACGACAGGGGTCTATAATTCACCCCTCCACTTT

j_call: TRBJ2-1
d_call: -
v_call: TRBV9
clone_size: -
cdr3_aa: CASSPAAGANEQFF
cdr3_nt: TGTGCCAGCAGCCCCGCGGCGGGGGCCAATGAGCAGTTCTTC

j_call: TRBJ1-2
d_call: TRBD1
v_call: TRBV24-1
clone_size: -
cdr3_aa: CATSDSPGTGGHPLDGYTF
cdr3_nt: TGTGCCACCAGTGATTCTCCGGGGACAGGGGGCCATCCGCTTGATGGCTACACCTTC

j_call: TRBJ2-7
d_call: TRBD2
v_call: TRBV7-8
clone_size: -
cdr3_aa: CASSYLAGTYEQYF
cdr3_nt: TGTGCCAGCAGCTACCTAGCGGGGACCTACGAGCAGTACTTC

j_call: TRBJ2-7
d_call: -
v_call: TRBV10-1
clone_size: -
cdr3_aa: CASIGGSSYEQYF
cdr3_nt: TGCGCCAGCATTGGCGGCAGCTCCTACGAGCAGTACTTC

j_call: TRBJ1-2
d_call: TRBD1
v_call: TRBV5-1
clone_size: -
cdr3_aa: CASSLAPGQTNYGYTF
cdr3_nt: TGCGCCAGCAGCTTGGCCCCGGGACAGACTAACTATGGCTACACCTTC

j_call: TRBJ2-5
d_call: TRBD2
v_call: TRBV5-4
clone_size: -
cdr3_aa: CASSLWRGVQETQYF
cdr3_nt: TGTGCCAGCAGCTTGTGGCGGGGGGTTCAAGAGACCCAGTACTTC

j_call: TRBJ1-4
d_call: -
v_call: TRBV18
clone_size: -
cdr3_aa: CASSPNSRTNEKLFF
cdr3_nt: TGTGCCAGCTCTCCGAACAGTCGAACTAATGAAAAACTGTTTTTT

j_call: TRBJ1-6
d_call: -
v_call: TRBV19
clone_size: -
cdr3_aa: CASTPGTPAGRALHF
cdr3_nt: TGTGCCAGTACCCCCGGGACTCCGGCAGGGAGGGCCCTCCACTTT

j_call: TRBJ1-1
d_call: TRBD1
v_call: TRBV5-4
clone_size: once
cdr3_aa: CASSLETGEPGTEAFF
cdr3_nt: TGTGCCAGCAGCTTGGAGACAGGGGAGCCGGGCACTGAAGCTTTCTTT

j_call: TRBJ1-3
d_call: TRBD1
v_call: TRBV2
clone_size: -
cdr3_aa: CASGGQFGSGNTIYF
cdr3_nt: TGTGCCAGCGGGGGACAGTTTGGCTCTGGAAACACCATATATTTT

j_call: TRBJ2-7
d_call: TRBD2
v_call: TRBV3-1/TRBV3-2
clone_size: -
cdr3_aa: CASSATSGGAYEQYF
cdr3_nt: TGTGCCAGCAGCGCGACTAGCGGGGGGGCCTACGAGCAGTACTTC

j_call: TRBJ1-2
d_call: -
v_call: TRBV19
clone_size: -
cdr3_aa: CASNNVGNRVDGYTF
cdr3_nt: TGTGCCAGTAACAATGTAGGGAACAGGGTGGATGGCTACACCTTC

j_call: TRBJ2-6
d_call: -
v_call: TRBV15
clone_size: -
cdr3_aa: CATRTGEAGANVLTF
cdr3_nt: TGTGCCACCAGAACCGGAGAGGCTGGGGCCAACGTCCTGACTTTC

j_call: TRBJ1-2
d_call: -
v_call: TRBV24-1
clone_size: -
cdr3_aa: CATSDSTVNYGYTF
cdr3_nt: TGTGCCACCAGTGATTCGACAGTTAACTATGGCTACACCTTC

j_call: TRBJ1-2
d_call: -
v_call: TRBV19
clone_size: once
cdr3_aa: CASSYRAQKADGYTF
cdr3_nt: TGTGCCAGTAGTTACCGAGCACAGAAAGCTGACGGCTACACCTTC

j_call: TRBJ1-2
d_call: TRBD1
v_call: TRBV4-2
clone_size: few
cdr3_aa: CASSQESSTGGYYGYTF
cdr3_nt: TGTGCCAGCAGCCAAGAGTCGTCAACAGGGGGCTACTATGGCTACACCTTC